The TCR beta chain under discussion was sequenced for a study of identical twins (dated by TCRdb to the mid-2010s). About the investigation overall: The study deep-sequenced TCR alpha and beta repertoires from monozygotic twins, unrelated adults of various ages and cord blood to test whether fetal clonotypes persist. To rule out contamination, replicate twin experiments were performed at different times with different library preparation protocols. The research as a whole found: Out-of-frame TCR alpha sequences shared between twins showed an excess of low generation-probability sequences compared with coincidental sharing between unrelated individuals. Invariant T cells such as MAIT and iNKT could partly confound zero-insertion analyses, though diverse VJ usage argued against this for most clonotypes. The excess sharing between twins in beta out-of-frame sequences was weaker because fewer shared sequences reduced the signal-to-noise ratio. In monozygotic twins, out-of-frame TCR alpha sharing was systematically underestimated by recombination models, although the models agreed with sharing between unrelated individuals. Abundant cord blood beta clonotypes carried fewer insertions; young adult naive repertoires showed a weaker similar trend, while memory repertoires showed none. Because the same donors could not be followed over many years, the conclusions depended on cross-sectional statistical analysis.

The protocol used for the library was 5' RACE. Sequencing instrument: Illumina HiSeq 2000. A universal primer binding site was introduced by template switching, and a unique molecular identifier was present in the final cDNA, enabling accurate counting of TCR cDNA molecules. First-strand cDNA for TCR alpha and beta chains was synthesized from specific primers in the conserved constant-segment region. To control for contamination, each cDNA library was double barcoded with a SMART-Mk sample barcode plus Illumina barcodes. TruSeq adapter sequences along with Illumina sample barcodes were introduced in two successive PCR steps. The TCR alpha and beta cDNA libraries were sequenced on the Illumina HiSeq platform using custom primers. The published analysis was carried out like this. MiGEC was used to process raw reads and extract unique molecular identifiers, and MiXCR was used to find CDR3 positions. For each individual, recombination models were inferred using an EM algorithm with the repgenHMM and IGoR tools. Shared clonotypes were analyzed with the tcR package in R, and sharing was normalized by the product of cloneset sizes. To study raw recombination without the effects of thymic and clonal selection, out-of-frame nonproductive sequences were analyzed. The raw public reads went through TCRdb reprocessing: fastp at Q25, MiXCR clone calling, in-frame beta chains kept. Rows merge per CDR3 protein into single entries with the most common DNA and genes. The V and J calls were not made by the authors but by TCRdb's processing. The sample includes under 300,000 distinct CDR3 sequences, with about 8.3% observed a single time. The ten largest clones add up to less than 4% of the sample.

All donors were healthy Caucasians. Three pairs of female monozygotic twins, all aged roughly 18 to 29 years, made up the twin cohort. Positive isolation kits from Invitrogen were used to isolate CD4+ and CD8+ T cell populations. A word on this clonotype: What this receptor recognizes is not known. No much larger clone is present one base from it, and per-base qualities are unavailable.

These data were also filed under a second study, of yellow fever vaccine responses in identical twins. From that second study: According to the authors, in identical twins the way T cells responded to vaccination appeared partly convergent and partly personalized. In the study, vaccine-responding T cell clones were precisely tracked in identical twins.

This clonotype was obtained from a young woman in good health. Source material: CD8+ T cells sorted from blood.

The CDR3 in this case is CASPSPGTGCNQPQHF. The bases are TGCGCCAGCCCTTCACCCGGGACAGGGTGCAATCAGCCCCAGCATTTT. Recombination linked TRBV10-2 to TRBJ1-5; TRBD1 agrees with 9 junctional bases. From a lookup of the germline V gene, CDR1 and CDR2 are WSHSY and SAAADI. Its CDR3 holds 16 amino acids, cysteine through phenylalanine. Only the CDR3 region is kept as DNA, spanning 48 bases read in frame from base 1. V trim: 8 bases; J trim: 2 bases; unmatched bases: 10.